The source of this T cell receptor beta chain is a study of vaccination and CD4 T cells after COVID-19. The wider study: Sampling that followed vaccination took place a median approximately 70 days after dose two, within a range of 14 to 241. Three convalescent patients underwent sampling at day 14 and then at days 161 to 241 post-vaccination, the study reports.

The CDR3 covers 15 residues. Trimming cost V 2 bases and J 2 bases; bases outside gene matches: 4. Per germline, CDR1 MNHEY and CDR2 SVGEGT. Comments on this clonotype: No antigen is known for it.

One entry per CDR3 protein results from TCRdb running MiXCR on the PCR reads. The table has 25,000 to 35,000 distinct CDR3 sequences, about 50% seen once. The time point: late sampling 161 to 241 days after vaccination in three convalescent patients. The study, taken as a whole, reports: Median SARS-CoV-2-reactive clonotype numbers went from 21 to 38; this increase was not significant.

The chain links TRBV6-2 or TRBV6-3 to TRBJ2-5, with 8 bases lining up with TRBD2. This sample comprised CD4+ T cells from blood, obtained about 7 months after SARS-CoV-2 vaccination. This receptor was identified in a human donor who had recovered from COVID-19. The CDR3 region has the DNA TGTGCCAGCAGTTACCGCGGGGGGCCACAAGAGACCCAGTACTTC. It translates to CASSYRGGPQETQYF.